These 11 T cell receptor beta chains share one sample of origin, sequenced in a study of T-cell reconstitution after alpha-beta-depleted transplantation in children. The library targeted TCRbeta and was prepared with unique molecular identifiers. TCRdb passed the PCR reads through MiXCR, listing each CDR3 protein once. The sample has hundreds of thousands of distinct CDR3 sequences, 10% to 15% seen once; the top ten hold 0.79%. Sequenced here: PBMCs, sampled before TCRalphabeta/CD19-depleted stem cell transplant. These receptors were collected from a girl aged 2-10 years with congenital amegakaryocytic thrombocytopenia, due to receive a stem cell transplant.

The sample holds many counts of this clonotype. This chain links TRBV5-1 with TRBJ2-1; unclear D gene. In germline, CDR1 is SGHRS, CDR2 YFSETQ. The CDR3 sequence is 14 residues long. The germline V and J ends were trimmed by 3 bases and 7 bases, with 14 bases remaining between them. CDR3 residues: CASSSWSSGNEQFF. The CDR3 DNA reads as TGCGCCAGCAGCTCTTGGTCGTCGGGTAATGAGCAGTTCTTC.

The rearrangement uses TRBV10-3 and TRBJ2-1; 8 nucleotides line up with TRBD1. This CDR3 spans 13 amino acids. Trimming took 4 bases from V and 9 from J; bases not matched to a gene: 5. The germline CDR1 and CDR2 sequences are ENHRY and SYGVKD. The DNA for the CDR3 is TGTGCCATCAGTGGGACAGGGTTAGGTGAGCAGTTCTTC. This translates into CAISGTGLGEQFF.

Many counts were recorded for this clonotype. The genes are TRBV12-3 or TRBV12-4 and TRBJ2-4; D ambiguous. The ends were cut back, 6 bases at V and 0 bases at J, with 9 bases in the middle. The CDR3 consists of 14 residues. The CDR3 sequence: CASRQLLAKNIQYF. CDR3 nucleotide sequence: TGTGCCAGCAGACAGCTCTTAGCCAAAAACATTCAGTACTTC.

This clonotype was seen more than once but under ten times. This chain links TRBV28 with TRBJ2-1; either TRBD1 or TRBD2 may fit D (5 bases each). This CDR3 comprises 13 residues. The V and J ends lost 6 bases and 9 bases respectively, with 15 bases between them. Germline V gives CDR1 MDHEN, CDR2 SYDVKM. This CDR3 reads CASRGTRGTEQFF. The CDR3, as DNA: TGTGCCAGCAGGGGGACCCGAGGCACTGAGCAGTTCTTC.

This clonotype was detected many times. This rearrangement joins TRBV6-5 to TRBJ1-2; a weak D match, TRBD1 (5 bases). CDR1 and CDR2 from the germline V gene are MNHEY and SVGAGI. The CDR3 is made up of 12 amino acids. Trimming took 10 bases from V and 8 from J, leaving 17 bases between them. This CDR3 is CANKSSGHGYTF. CDR3 nucleotide sequence: TGTGCCAATAAATCATCAGGGCACGGCTACACCTTC.

Points on this clonotype: One end of the junction varies from germline; a read error may be responsible. This chain connects TRBV20-1 to TRBJ1-1; D possibly corresponds to TRBD1 (5 bases). This CDR3 comprises 14 residues. Germline assignment: CDR1 DFQATT and CDR2 SNEGSKA (reference sequence). The CDR3 loop is CSARGGGANTEAFF. The CDR3 coding sequence is TGCAGTGCAAGAGGTGGAGGGGCGAACACTGAAGCTTTCTTT.

This clonotype came up many times. V gene TRBV4-2 combines with J gene TRBJ2-1, with a possible D match to TRBD2 (6 bases). From germline, CDR1 is LGHNA and CDR2 YNFKEQ. This CDR3 contains 15 residues. The V and J ends lost 0 bases and 7 bases respectively, with 13 bases between them. The CDR3 loop is CASSQEAGSGNEQFF. The CDR3 DNA sequence: TGTGCCAGCAGCCAAGAGGCGGGGAGTGGAAATGAGCAGTTCTTC.

This clonotype was seen at least ten times. Because it lacks the conserved phenylalanine or tryptophan at the end, this CDR3 is likely a read error. The limits of the CDR3 on the DNA are not certain, so only TCRdb's listed CDR3 is given. V and J are TRBV2 and TRBJ2-1; the D call TRBD2 from the table was never checked on the DNA. The CDR3 is 11 residues long, ends included. Germline CDR1 reads SNHLY; CDR2 reads FYNNEI. CDR3 sequence reads: CASSDGASFAP.

This clonotype has ten or more counts. This chain uses TRBV6-1 with TRBJ2-2; either TRBD1 or TRBD2 may fit D (6 bases each). The CDR3 is 14 residues long. From germline, CDR1 is MNHNS and CDR2 SASEGT. Trimming pared 6 bases from V and 6 bases from J, leaving 14 bases between. The CDR3: CASSLMEGAGELFF. The CDR3 region has the DNA TGTGCCAGCAGCCTAATGGAGGGGGCCGGGGAGCTGTTTTTT.

This clonotype showed up just a few times. The chain links TRBV7-2 to TRBJ2-1; D unresolved. Between the trimmed V and J ends, which lost 8 bases and 6 bases, there was a span of 11 bases. The CDR3 contains 12 residues. Germline CDR1 SGHTA, CDR2 FQGNSA. The DNA for the CDR3 is TGTGCCAGCCTCGGCGAACGCAATGAGCAGTTCTTC. Encoded protein: CASLGERNEQFF.

The chain uses TRBV7-9 and TRBJ2-7; D remains ambiguous. The germline V and J ends were trimmed by 4 bases and 2 bases, with 15 bases remaining between them. There are 15 residues in the CDR3. CDR1 SEHNR and CDR2 FQNEAQ come from the germline V gene (reference sequence). The CDR3 spells CASSSVVDSAYEQYF. DNA for the CDR3: TGTGCCAGCAGCTCGGTAGTTGATTCTGCCTACGAGCAGTACTTC. Using reference TRBV7-9 and TRBJ2-7 for the parts outside the CDR3, the full variable domain is DTGVSQNPRHKITKRGQNVTFRCDPISEHNRLYWYRQTLGQGPEFLTYFQNEAQLEKSRLLSDRFSAERPKGSFSTLEIQRTEQGDSAMYLCASSSVVDSAYEQYFGPGTRLTVT.